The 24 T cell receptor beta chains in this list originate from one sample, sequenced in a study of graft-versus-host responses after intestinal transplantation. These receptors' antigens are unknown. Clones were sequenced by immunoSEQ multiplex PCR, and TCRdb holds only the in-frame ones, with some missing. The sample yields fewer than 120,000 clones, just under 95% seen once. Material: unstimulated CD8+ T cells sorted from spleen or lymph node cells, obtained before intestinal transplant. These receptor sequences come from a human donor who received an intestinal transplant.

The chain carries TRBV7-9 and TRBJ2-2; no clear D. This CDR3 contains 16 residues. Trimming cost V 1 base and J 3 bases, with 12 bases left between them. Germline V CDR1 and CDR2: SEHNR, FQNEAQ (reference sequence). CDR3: CASSLVLTDYTGELFF. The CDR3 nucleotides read TGTGCCAGCAGCTTAGTGTTGACGGATTACACCGGGGAGCTGTTTTTT.

CDR3 sequence: CASSTSPHEQYF. In DNA form, the CDR3 reads TGTGCCAGTAGCACGTCGCCTCACGAGCAGTACTTC. This chain links TRBV19 with TRBJ2-7; D ambiguous. CDR3 length: 12 residues. V was shortened by 6 bases and J by 5 bases, with 11 bases between the two germline ends. From germline, CDR1 is LNHDA and CDR2 SQIVND (reference sequence).

DNA of the CDR3: TGTGCCAGCAGCTCACCGGGGGCCTACAATGAGCAGTTCTTC. Translation: CASSSPGAYNEQFF. The chain carries TRBV11-2 and TRBJ2-1; possible D gene TRBD2, 6 bases. Germline V CDR1 and CDR2: SGHAT, FQNNGV. V lost 4 bases and J lost 2, with 9 bases in between. This CDR3 has 14 residues.

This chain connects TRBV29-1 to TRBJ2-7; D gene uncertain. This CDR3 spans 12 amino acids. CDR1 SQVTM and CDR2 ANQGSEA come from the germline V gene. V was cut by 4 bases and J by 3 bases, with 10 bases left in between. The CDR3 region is CSVVGSDYEQYF. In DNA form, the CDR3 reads TGCAGCGTTGTGGGGTCAGACTACGAGCAGTACTTC.

The CDR3 spells CSVAETVSYNEQFF. For the CDR3, the DNA is TGCAGCGTTGCAGAAACGGTCTCCTACAATGAGCAGTTCTTC. This chain joins TRBV29-1 and TRBJ2-1; D uncertain. Trimming took 4 bases from V and 0 from J, leaving 10 bases between them. Germline assignment: CDR1 SQVTM and CDR2 ANQGSEA. The CDR3 loop spans 14 amino acids.

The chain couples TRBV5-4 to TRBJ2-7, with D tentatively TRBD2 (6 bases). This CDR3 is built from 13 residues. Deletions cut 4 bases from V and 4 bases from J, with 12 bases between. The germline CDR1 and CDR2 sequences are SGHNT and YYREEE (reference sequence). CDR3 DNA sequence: TGTGCCAGCAGCCCGGAACTAGCTTACGAGCAGTACTTC. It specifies CASSPELAYEQYF.

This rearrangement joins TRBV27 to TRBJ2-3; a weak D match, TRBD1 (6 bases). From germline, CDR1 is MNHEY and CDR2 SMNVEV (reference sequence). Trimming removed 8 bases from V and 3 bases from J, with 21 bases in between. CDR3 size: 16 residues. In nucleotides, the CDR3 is TGTGCCAGCGGAAGCCTGAACAGGGATTTAACAGATACGCAGTATTTT. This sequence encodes CASGSLNRDLTDTQYF.

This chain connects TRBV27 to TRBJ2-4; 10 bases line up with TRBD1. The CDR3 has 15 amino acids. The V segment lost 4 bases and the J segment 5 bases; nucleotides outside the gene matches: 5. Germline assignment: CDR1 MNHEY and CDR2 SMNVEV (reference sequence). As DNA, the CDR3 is TGTGCCAGCAGTTCCCGACAGGGGGCCGAAAACATTCAGTACTTC. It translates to CASSSRQGAENIQYF.

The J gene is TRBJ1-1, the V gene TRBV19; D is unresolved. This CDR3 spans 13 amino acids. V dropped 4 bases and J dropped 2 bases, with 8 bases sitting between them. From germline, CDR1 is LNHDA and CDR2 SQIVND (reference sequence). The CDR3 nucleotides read TGTGCCAGTAGTAAGACGAGTAACACTGAAGCTTTCTTT. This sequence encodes CASSKTSNTEAFF.

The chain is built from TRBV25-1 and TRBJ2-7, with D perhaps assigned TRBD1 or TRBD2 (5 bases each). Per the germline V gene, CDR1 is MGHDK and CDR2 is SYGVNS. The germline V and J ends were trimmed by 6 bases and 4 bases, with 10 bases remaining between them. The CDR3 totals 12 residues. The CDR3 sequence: CASSAGSYEQYF. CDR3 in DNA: TGTGCCAGCAGCGCAGGGAGTTACGAGCAGTACTTC.

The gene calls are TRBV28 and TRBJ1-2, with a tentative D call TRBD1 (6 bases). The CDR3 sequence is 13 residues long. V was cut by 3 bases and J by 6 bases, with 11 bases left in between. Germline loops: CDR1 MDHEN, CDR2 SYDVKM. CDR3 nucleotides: TGTGCCAGCAGTTTTCCTAACAGGGATGGCTACACCTTC. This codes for CASSFPNRDGYTF.

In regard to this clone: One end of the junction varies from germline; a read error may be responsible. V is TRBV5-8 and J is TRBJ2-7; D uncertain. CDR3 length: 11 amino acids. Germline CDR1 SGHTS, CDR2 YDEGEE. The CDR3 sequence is CASSLGNHPNF. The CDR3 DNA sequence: TGTGCCAGCAGCTTAGGGAATCACCCCAACTTC.

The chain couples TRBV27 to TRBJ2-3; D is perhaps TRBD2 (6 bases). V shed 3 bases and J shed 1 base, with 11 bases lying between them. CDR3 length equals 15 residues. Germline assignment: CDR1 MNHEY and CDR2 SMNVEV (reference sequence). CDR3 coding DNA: TGTGCCAGCAGTTTTGAGCCGGGGGGCACAGATACGCAGTATTTT. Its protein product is CASSFEPGGTDTQYF.

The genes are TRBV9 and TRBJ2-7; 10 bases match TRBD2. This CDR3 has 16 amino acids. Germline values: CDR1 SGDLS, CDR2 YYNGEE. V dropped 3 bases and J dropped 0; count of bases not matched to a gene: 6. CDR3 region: CASSATSGILSYEQYF. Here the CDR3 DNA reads TGTGCCAGCAGCGCCACTAGCGGGATCCTCTCCTACGAGCAGTACTTC.

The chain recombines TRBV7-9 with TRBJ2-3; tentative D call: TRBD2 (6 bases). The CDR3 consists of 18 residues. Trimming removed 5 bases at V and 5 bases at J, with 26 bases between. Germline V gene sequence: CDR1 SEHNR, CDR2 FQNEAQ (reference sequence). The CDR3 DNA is TGTGCCAGCAGCCCCTCCCATTGGGGCGGGGCGGGTGGAGATACGCAGTATTTT. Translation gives CASSPSHWGGAGGDTQYF.

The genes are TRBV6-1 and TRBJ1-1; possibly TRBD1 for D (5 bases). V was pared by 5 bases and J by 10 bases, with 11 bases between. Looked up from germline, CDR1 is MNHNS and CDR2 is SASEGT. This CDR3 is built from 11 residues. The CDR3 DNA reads TGTGCCAGCAGTTTTGGGGGAGCAGCTTTCTTT. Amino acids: CASSFGGAAFF.

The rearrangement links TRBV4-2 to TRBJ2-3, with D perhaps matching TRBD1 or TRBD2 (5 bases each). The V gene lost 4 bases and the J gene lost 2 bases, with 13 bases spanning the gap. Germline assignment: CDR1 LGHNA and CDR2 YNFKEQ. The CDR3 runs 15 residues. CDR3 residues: CASSPGTANTDTQYF. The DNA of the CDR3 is TGTGCCAGCAGCCCGGGGACGGCCAACACAGATACGCAGTATTTT.

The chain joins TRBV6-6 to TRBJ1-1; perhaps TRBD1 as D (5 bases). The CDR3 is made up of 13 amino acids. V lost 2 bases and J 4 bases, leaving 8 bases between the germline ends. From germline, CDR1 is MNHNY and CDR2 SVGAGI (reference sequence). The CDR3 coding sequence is TGTGCCAGCAGTTACAGGGGAGGCACTGAAGCTTTCTTT. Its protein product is CASSYRGGTEAFF.

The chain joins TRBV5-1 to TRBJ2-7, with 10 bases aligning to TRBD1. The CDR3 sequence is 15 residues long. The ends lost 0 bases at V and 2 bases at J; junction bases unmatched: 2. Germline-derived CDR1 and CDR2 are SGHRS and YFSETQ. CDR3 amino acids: CASSLVGTGAYEQYF. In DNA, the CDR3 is TGCGCCAGCAGCTTGGTGGGGACAGGGGCCTACGAGCAGTACTTC.

The CDR3 coding sequence is TGTGCCACCTCAGGGGGATACGAGCAGTACTTC. Protein product: CATSGGYEQYF. This rearrangement joins TRBV19 to TRBJ2-7; TRBD1 matches 7 bases. CDR1 and CDR2 (germline): LNHDA, SQIVND (reference sequence). The CDR3 sequence is 11 residues long. Trimming cost V 10 bases and J 4 bases; bases outside gene matches: 4.

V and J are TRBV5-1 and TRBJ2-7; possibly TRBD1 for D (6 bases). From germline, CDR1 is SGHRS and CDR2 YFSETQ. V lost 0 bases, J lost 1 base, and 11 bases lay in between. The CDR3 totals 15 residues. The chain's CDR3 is CASSLAGVSSYEQYF. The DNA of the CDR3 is TGCGCCAGCAGCTTGGCAGGGGTCTCTTCCTACGAGCAGTACTTC.

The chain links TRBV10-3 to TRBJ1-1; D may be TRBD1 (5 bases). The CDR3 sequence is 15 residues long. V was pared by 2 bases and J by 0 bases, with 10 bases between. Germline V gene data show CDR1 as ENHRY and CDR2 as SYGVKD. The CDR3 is CAISERQGLNTEAFF. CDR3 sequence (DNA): TGTGCCATCAGTGAGAGGCAGGGCTTGAACACTGAAGCTTTCTTT.

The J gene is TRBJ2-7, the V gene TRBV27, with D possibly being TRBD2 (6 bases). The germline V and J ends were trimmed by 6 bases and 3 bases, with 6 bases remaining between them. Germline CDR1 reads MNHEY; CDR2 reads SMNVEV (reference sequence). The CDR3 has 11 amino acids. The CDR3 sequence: CASSGSYEQYF. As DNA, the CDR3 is TGTGCCAGCAGCGGGAGCTACGAGCAGTACTTC.

The CDR3 sequence: CASSYSQANEQFF. The CDR3 DNA follows: TGTGCCAGCAGTTACTCACAAGCTAATGAGCAGTTCTTC. The V and J genes are TRBV6-5 and TRBJ2-1, with D unclear. Germline assignment: CDR1 MNHEY and CDR2 SVGAGI. The CDR3 length is 13 residues. Trimming took 0 bases from V and 7 from J, leaving 7 bases between them.